The 4 T cell receptor beta chains reported below all come from one sample, sequenced in a study of OX40 agonist ivuxolimab in advanced cancers. Receptor amplification or capture employed the immunoSEQ multiplex PCR assay. This immuneACCESS table, as held by TCRdb, lists in-frame sequences with V and J called but not all clones. Of the missing ones, under half trace to an unresolved V gene in checked studies; the others have no known cause. This sample holds over 15,000 clones; around two thirds were observed only once. Jointly, the top ten make up approximately 20% of the sample. Sequencing was performed on CD4+ or CD8+ T cells sorted from blood, taken in a trial of the OX40 agonist ivuxolimab. These TCRs come from an adult with an advanced solid tumor such as melanoma, head and neck, liver or kidney cancer.

DNA for the CDR3: TGCGCCAGCAGCCAAGAGTCCGTGGGATCCTACGAGCAGTACTTC. Translated: CASSQESVGSYEQYF. V usage is TRBV4-1 and J usage is TRBJ2-7; the D is unclear. The CDR3 sequence is 15 residues long. Germline V lookup: CDR1 MGHRA, CDR2 YSYEKL. Trimming left V 0 bases short and J 1 base short, with 10 bases between.

The rearrangement uses TRBV7-9 and TRBJ2-7, with D possibly matching TRBD1 (7 bases). V was trimmed by 0 bases and J by 5 bases, leaving 17 bases between them. The CDR3 sequence is 16 residues long. Germline CDR1 and CDR2: SEHNR and FQNEAQ (reference sequence). The CDR3 coding sequence is TGTGCCAGCAGCTTAGCGCGGGAAGGGGGCCGCGACGAGCAGTACTTC. The encoded protein is CASSLAREGGRDEQYF.

The genes are TRBV6-6 and TRBJ1-2, with D maybe TRBD1 (5 bases). Germline-derived CDR1 and CDR2 are MNHNY and SVGAGI (reference sequence). The V and J ends lost 6 bases and 5 bases respectively, with 16 bases between them. The CDR3 consists of 14 residues. The CDR3 is CASRVDQGSYGYTF. CDR3 nucleotide sequence: TGTGCCAGCAGGGTCGATCAGGGATCGTATGGCTACACCTTC.

This clone was detected only once. The chain has TRBV10-1 and TRBJ2-7, with a weak D call TRBD2 (7 bases). Germline V gene sequence: CDR1 WNHNN, CDR2 SYGVQD (reference sequence). The V end was cut by 0 bases, the J end by 7 bases, with 16 bases between. The CDR3 is 15 residues long. The CDR3 loop reads CASSESGGTLGEQYF. DNA of the CDR3: TGCGCCAGCAGTGAGTCGGGGGGGACATTGGGGGAGCAGTACTTC.